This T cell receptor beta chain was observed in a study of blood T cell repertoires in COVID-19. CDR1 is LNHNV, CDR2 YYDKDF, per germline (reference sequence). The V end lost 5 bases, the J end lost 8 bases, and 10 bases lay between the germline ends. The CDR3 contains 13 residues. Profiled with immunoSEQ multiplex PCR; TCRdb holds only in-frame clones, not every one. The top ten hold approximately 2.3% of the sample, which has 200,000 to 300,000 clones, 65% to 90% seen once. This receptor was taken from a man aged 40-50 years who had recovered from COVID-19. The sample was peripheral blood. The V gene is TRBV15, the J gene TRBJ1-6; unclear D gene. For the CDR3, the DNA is TGTGCCACCAGCGAAGAAGCCTATTCACCCCTCCACTTT. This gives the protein CATSEEAYSPLHF.